What follows describes a single T cell receptor (beta chain). The antigen is unknown. These data come from a study of identical twins. This CDR3 region has 17 residues. Germline CDR1 and CDR2: SGHDT and YYEEEE. Trimming at V came to 3 bases and at J to 3 bases, leaving 11 bases not matched to a gene. Carrying unique molecular identifiers, the cDNA also gained a universal primer site through template switching. TCRdb passed the 5' RACE reads through MiXCR, listing each CDR3 protein once. The sample lists 200,000 to 250,000 distinct CDR3 sequences, about 13% occurring once. Findings of the study overall: While abundant cord blood beta clonotypes carried fewer insertions, memory repertoires showed no such pattern. Researchers reported excess low generation probability among twin-shared out-of-frame alpha sequences. Weaker excess sharing between twins was seen in beta out-of-frame sequences.

These data are also associated with another study on yellow fever vaccine responses in identical twins.

The chain links TRBV5-6 to TRBJ2-3; 9 bases align to TRBD1. Input material: memory (CD45RO+) T cells sorted from blood. This receptor was identified in a woman aged 18 to 35 in good health. CDR3 coding DNA: TGTGCCAGCAGCTCTTTAACCCCGGGACAGGGAACAGATACGCAGTATTTT. It is translated as CASSSLTPGQGTDTQYF.